This is a list of T cell receptor beta chains from one sample in a study of cytomegalovirus exposure and HLA in healthy donors. Assay used: immunoSEQ multiplex PCR; TCRdb lists only in-frame clones, some missing. The sample lists about 160,000 clones; about 80% were seen once. The sequenced material came from PBMCs. These receptors all stem from a man aged 18 to 29 in good health and CMV-seropositive. CDR3s include the opening cysteine and the closing phenylalanine or tryptophan. D genes are given only for firm matches. A row's size may be missing; if present it is once, few, many or a size class.

D gene: .
V gene: TRBV20-1
clone size: .
J gene: TRBJ2-5
CDR3 protein: CSAHRETQYF
CDR3 DNA: TGCAGTGCTCATCGGGAGACCCAGTACTTC

D gene: .
V gene: TRBV5-1
clone size: once
J gene: TRBJ1-2
CDR3 protein: CASSLGTLSGGYTF
CDR3 DNA: TGCGCCAGCAGCCTCGGGACTCTAAGTGGGGGCTACACCTTC

D gene: .
V gene: TRBV6-1
clone size: .
J gene: TRBJ2-1
CDR3 protein: CASSETNLQSNEQFF
CDR3 DNA: TGTGCCAGCAGTGAAACAAACCTTCAAAGCAATGAGCAGTTCTTC

D gene: .
V gene: TRBV25-1
clone size: .
J gene: TRBJ2-7
CDR3 protein: CASSDLAGSSYEQYF
CDR3 DNA: TGTGCCAGCAGTGACTTGGCAGGGTCCTCCTACGAGCAGTACTTC

D gene: .
V gene: TRBV7-6
clone size: few
J gene: TRBJ1-1
CDR3 protein: CASSLARGTEAFF
CDR3 DNA: TGTGCCAGCAGCTTGGCCCGGGGGACTGAAGCTTTCTTT

D gene: .
V gene: TRBV6-1
clone size: .
J gene: TRBJ2-1
CDR3 protein: CASSEGWGARPEVF
CDR3 DNA: TGTGCCAGCAGTGAAGGGTGGGGCGCTCGCCCTGAAGTCTTC

D gene: .
V gene: TRBV7-3
clone size: .
J gene: TRBJ2-1
CDR3 protein: CASSAGISYNEQFF
CDR3 DNA: TGTGCCAGCAGCGCAGGGATTTCCTACAATGAGCAGTTCTTC

D gene: TRBD1
V gene: TRBV11-3
clone size: .
J gene: TRBJ2-2
CDR3 protein: CASSPQGQYTGELFF
CDR3 DNA: TGTGCCAGCAGCCCCCAGGGACAGTACACCGGGGAGCTGTTTTTT

D gene: .
V gene: TRBV9
clone size: .
J gene: TRBJ1-1
CDR3 protein: CASSFLRGVRAEAFF
CDR3 DNA: TGTGCCAGCAGCTTCCTTCGAGGAGTCCGCGCTGAAGCTTTCTTT

D gene: .
V gene: TRBV5-1
clone size: .
J gene: TRBJ2-7
CDR3 protein: CASSSDSSYEQYF
CDR3 DNA: TGCGCCAGCAGCTCGGACAGTTCCTACGAGCAGTACTTC

D gene: TRBD1
V gene: TRBV6-5
clone size: .
J gene: TRBJ1-2
CDR3 protein: CASSSDRVLTNYGYTF
CDR3 DNA: TGTGCCAGCAGTTCGGACAGGGTCCTCACTAACTATGGCTACACCTTC

D gene: .
V gene: TRBV5-1
clone size: few
J gene: TRBJ1-4
CDR3 protein: CASSLDGDEKLFF
CDR3 DNA: TGCGCCAGCAGCTTGGACGGTGATGAAAAACTGTTTTTT

D gene: TRBD2
V gene: TRBV9
clone size: .
J gene: TRBJ2-7
CDR3 protein: CASSQTSGRFEQYF
CDR3 DNA: TGTGCCAGCAGCCAGACTAGCGGGAGATTCGAGCAGTACTTC

D gene: .
V gene: TRBV6-5
clone size: .
J gene: TRBJ2-7
CDR3 protein: CASSYSSQGDSYEQYF
CDR3 DNA: TGTGCCAGCAGTTACTCGAGTCAGGGTGACTCCTACGAGCAGTACTTC

D gene: TRBD2
V gene: TRBV5-1
clone size: .
J gene: TRBJ2-7
CDR3 protein: CASRIRGVHEQYF
CDR3 DNA: TGCGCCAGCAGAATACGGGGGGTCCACGAGCAGTACTTC

D gene: TRBD2
V gene: TRBV6-5
clone size: .
J gene: TRBJ2-3
CDR3 protein: CVSSYEAGGKDTQYF
CDR3 DNA: TGTGTCAGCAGTTACGAAGCGGGAGGGAAAGATACGCAGTATTTT

D gene: .
V gene: TRBV7-9
clone size: .
J gene: TRBJ2-4
CDR3 protein: CASSKQGTKNIQYF
CDR3 DNA: TGTGCCAGCAGCAAGCAGGGAACCAAAAACATTCAGTACTTC

D gene: .
V gene: TRBV7-9
clone size: .
J gene: TRBJ2-6
CDR3 protein: CSSSLEVGRISGANVLTF
CDR3 DNA: TGTTCCAGCAGCTTAGAGGTAGGGAGAATCTCTGGGGCCAACGTCCTGACTTTC

D gene: TRBD1
V gene: TRBV5-1
clone size: .
J gene: TRBJ2-7
CDR3 protein: CASSRPGQNYEQYF
CDR3 DNA: TGCGCCAGCAGCCGCCCGGGACAGAACTACGAGCAGTACTTC

D gene: .
V gene: TRBV30
clone size: .
J gene: TRBJ1-1
CDR3 protein: CAWSSQGNTEAFF
CDR3 DNA: TGTGCCTGGAGCTCACAGGGGAACACTGAAGCTTTCTTT

D gene: .
V gene: TRBV2
clone size: .
J gene: TRBJ1-1
CDR3 protein: CASSESSGYTEAFF
CDR3 DNA: TGTGCCAGCAGTGAGTCCTCAGGGTACACTGAAGCTTTCTTT

D gene: TRBD1
V gene: TRBV19
clone size: .
J gene: TRBJ2-7
CDR3 protein: CASSYPPGQGFYEQYF
CDR3 DNA: TGTGCCAGTAGTTACCCCCCGGGACAGGGTTTCTACGAGCAGTACTTC

D gene: .
V gene: TRBV14
clone size: .
J gene: TRBJ2-7
CDR3 protein: CASSSPGVPEQYF
CDR3 DNA: TGTGCCAGCAGCAGTCCAGGGGTTCCCGAGCAGTACTTC

D gene: TRBD1
V gene: TRBV9
clone size: .
J gene: TRBJ2-3
CDR3 protein: CASSARPSGQGDTQYF
CDR3 DNA: TGTGCCAGCAGCGCCCGCCCTAGCGGACAGGGGGATACGCAGTATTTT

D gene: .
V gene: TRBV10-3
clone size: .
J gene: TRBJ2-1
CDR3 protein: CAISEGSSYNEQFF
CDR3 DNA: TGTGCCATCAGTGAGGGGAGCTCCTACAATGAGCAGTTCTTC

D gene: .
V gene: TRBV13
clone size: few
J gene: TRBJ2-5
CDR3 protein: CASSSGLGETQYF
CDR3 DNA: TGTGCCAGCAGCTCCGGACTGGGGGAGACCCAGTACTTC

D gene: TRBD1
V gene: TRBV7-9
clone size: .
J gene: TRBJ2-2
CDR3 protein: CASSPGQGNTGELFF
CDR3 DNA: TGTGCCAGCAGCCCGGGACAGGGGAACACCGGGGAGCTGTTTTTT

D gene: .
V gene: TRBV21-1
clone size: .
J gene: TRBJ1-1
CDR3 protein: CARWTGGKINPMNTEAFF
CDR3 DNA: TGTGCCCGATGGACAGGGGGTAAAATCAATCCCATGAACACTGAAGCTTTCTTT

D gene: .
V gene: TRBV6-1
clone size: .
J gene: TRBJ1-1
CDR3 protein: CASSAGSQNTEAFF
CDR3 DNA: TGTGCCAGCAGTGCTGGCAGTCAAAACACTGAAGCTTTCTTT

D gene: TRBD2
V gene: TRBV7-8
clone size: .
J gene: TRBJ2-7
CDR3 protein: CASSLAGGRAFYEQYF
CDR3 DNA: TGTGCCAGCAGCTTAGCGGGCGGGAGGGCCTTCTACGAGCAGTACTTC

D gene: TRBD2
V gene: TRBV6-5
clone size: .
J gene: TRBJ2-1
CDR3 protein: CASSPAGVPYNEQFF
CDR3 DNA: TGTGCCAGCAGCCCAGCGGGGGTCCCCTACAATGAGCAGTTCTTC

D gene: .
V gene: TRBV4-3
clone size: .
J gene: TRBJ2-4
CDR3 protein: CASSQDNGPNIQYF
CDR3 DNA: TGCGCCAGCAGCCAAGATAACGGTCCCAACATTCAGTACTTC

D gene: .
V gene: TRBV7-9
clone size: once
J gene: TRBJ1-1
CDR3 protein: CASSDRYMNTEAFF
CDR3 DNA: TGTGCCAGCAGCGACAGATACATGAACACTGAAGCTTTCTTT

D gene: TRBD1
V gene: TRBV15
clone size: .
J gene: TRBJ1-3
CDR3 protein: CATSRDRTGEDTIYF
CDR3 DNA: TGTGCCACCAGCAGAGACCGGACAGGGGAGGACACCATATATTTT

D gene: .
V gene: TRBV11-2
clone size: .
J gene: TRBJ2-7
CDR3 protein: CASSLVSQGTYEQYF
CDR3 DNA: TGTGCCAGCAGCTTAGTCAGTCAGGGCACCTACGAGCAGTACTTC

D gene: .
V gene: TRBV7-9
clone size: .
J gene: TRBJ2-5
CDR3 protein: CASRQIQETQYF
CDR3 DNA: TGTGCCAGCAGGCAAATCCAGGAGACCCAGTACTTC